The sequence of this T cell receptor (beta chain) was determined in a study of T cell responses to AZD1222 COVID-19 vaccine. Here immunoSEQ multiplex PCR was the method, and the copy in TCRdb shows in-frame clones only, minus some. Here the sample spans about 86,000 clones, about nine tenths being singletons. This clone was detected once. This CDR3 region has 18 residues. Trimming cost V 4 bases and J 0 bases; bases outside gene matches: 13. Germline V gene data show CDR1 as SGHRS and CDR2 as YFSETQ. The sequence was collected from an adult who received the AZD1222 COVID-19 vaccine. The sequencing used peripheral blood, collected 28 days after the second AZD1222 dose. The rearrangement uses TRBV5-1 and TRBJ2-3; 8 bases fit TRBD1. CDR3 bases: TGCGCCAGCAGCCCACGACAGGGGCGCGGTCCGAGCACAGATACGCAGTATTTT. This translates into CASSPRQGRGPSTDTQYF. The full variable domain, completed using reference TRBV5-1 and TRBJ2-3, is KAGVTQTPRYLIKTRGQQVTLSCSPISGHRSVSWYQQTPGQGLQFLFEYFSETQRNKGNFPGRFSGRQFSNSRSEMNVSTLELGDSALYLCASSPRQGRGPSTDTQYFGPGTRLTVL.